Listed below are T cell receptor beta chains from one sample, sequenced in a study of OX40 agonist ivuxolimab in advanced cancers. TCRdb's copy holds only in-frame clones and misses some; the assay was immunoSEQ multiplex PCR. The sample contains approximately 54,000 clones, approximately 90% of which appear only once. The specimen comprised CD4+ or CD8+ T cells sorted from blood, sampled in a trial of the OX40 agonist ivuxolimab. The receptors were sampled from an adult with an advanced solid tumor such as melanoma, head and neck, liver or kidney cancer. CDR3s include the opening cysteine and the closing phenylalanine or tryptophan.

>TRBJ1-1|TRBV7-2
CASSLDRGTEAFF
>TRBJ1-3|TRBV6-6
CASSYGDGNTIYF
>TRBJ1-2|TRBV11-2
CASSLAGTGYGYTF
>TRBJ1-5|TRBV28
CASSFLRRNQPQHF
>TRBJ1-2|TRBV7-9
CASSNRHNTNYGYTF
>TRBJ1-2|TRBV13
CASSLGLFRGQLNYGYTF
>TRBJ1-5|TRBV6-6
CAAGGGNQPQHF
>TRBJ2-1|TRBV6-1
CASSEGGTAFYNEQFF
>TRBJ2-7|TRBV5-1
CASSPGGAEEQYF
>TRBJ2-6|TRBV5-1
CASSFSTGPSGANVLTF
>TRBJ2-5|TRBV10-3
CAISGGLSLFQETQYF
>TRBJ1-4|TRBV29-1
CSVDDQNEKLFF
>TRBJ2-7|TRBV6-1
CASSEGFTTYEQYF
>TRBJ2-3|TRBV27
CASSFQQLAGLADTQYF
>TRBJ2-7|TRBV6-1
CASSEGWREYEQYF
>TRBJ2-3|TRBV5-1
CASSRGGGQTDTQYF
>TRBJ2-3|TRBV19
CASSIMGGEDTQYF
>TRBJ1-6|TRBV19
CASSILGQPNSPLHF
>TRBJ1-2|TRBV6-1
CASTTRATYGYTF
>TRBJ2-3|TRBV19
CASSVRDSLQYF
>TRBJ2-5|TRBV19
CASSSWVKETQYF
>TRBJ2-2|TRBV18
CASSPGLAGGFTGELFF
>TRBJ2-7|TRBV19
CASSIGTGWEQYF
>TRBJ1-4|TRBV5-1
CASSLALGTNEKLFF
>TRBJ2-7|TRBV7-2
CASSLGTGFYEQYF
>TRBJ2-5|TRBV29-1
CSVEDLARGRGLQETQYF
>TRBJ1-1|TRBV5-1
CASSFQKNTEAFF
>TRBJ1-1|TRBV18
CASSEGAGPNTEAFF
>TRBJ1-4|TRBV6-6
CASSTQEGPNEKLFF
>TRBJ1-5|TRBV6-1
CASSEPVAPQHF
>TRBJ1-6|TRBV11-2
CASSPLLTYNSPLHF
>TRBJ2-1|TRBV7-3
CASSKGRDDNEQFF
>TRBJ1-4|TRBV5-1
CASSLLGQGEEKLFF
>TRBJ2-4|TRBV19
CASSRLAGGTSLAKNIQYF
>TRBJ1-2|TRBV6-6
CASSRDDNYGYTF
>TRBJ2-7|TRBV19
CASSIRDEQYF
>TRBJ1-2|TRBV28
CASSLTTWGYTF
>TRBJ2-1|TRBV7-9
CASSLGGTSALYNEQFF
>TRBJ2-2|TRBV19
CASSSRLAAANTGELFF
>TRBJ1-2|TRBV19
CASSTRTGDGYTF
>TRBJ1-1|TRBV5-1
CASSLGEGGRAFF
>TRBJ2-7|TRBV4-2
CASSQGGQGAHEQYF